One sample yielded the 10 T cell receptor beta chains listed below, sequenced in a study of siplizumab effects on memory and regulatory T cells. Some clones are missing from TCRdb's copy, which holds only in-frame ones; the method was immunoSEQ multiplex PCR. Among 100,000 or so clones, 80% to 95% were seen once, and the ten largest hold around 2.7%. Sequenced material: CD4+ T cells sorted from blood. These receptors were obtained from a human donor in good health. Some clones in this sample may be carry-over from other donors' samples.

V gene TRBV5-8 combines with J gene TRBJ2-5, with TRBD2 identical over 14 bases. CDR1 SGHTS and CDR2 YDEGEE come from the germline V gene. CDR3 length: 19 amino acids. The V and J ends lost 2 bases and 5 bases, in that order; junction bases with no gene match: 14. The chain's CDR3 is CASSFMRGLAGVRRETQYF. CDR3 DNA sequence: TGTGCCAGCAGCTTTATGAGGGGACTAGCGGGAGTAAGGCGGGAGACCCAGTACTTC. The full variable domain, its missing parts supplied by reference TRBV5-8 and TRBJ2-5, is EAGVTQSPTHLIKTRGQQATLRCSPISGHTSVYWYQQALGLGLQFLLWYDEGEERNRGNFPPRFSGRQFPNYSSELNVNALELEDSALYLCASSFMRGLAGVRRETQYFGPGTRLLVL.

The V gene is TRBV11-2, the J gene TRBJ2-2; D is undetermined. The CDR3 spans 13 residues. The germline V gene has CDR1 SGHAT and CDR2 FQNNGV. The V and J ends lost 0 bases and 7 bases respectively, with 6 bases between them. CDR3 in DNA: TGTGCCAGCAGCTTAGACCGAAGCGGGGAGCTGTTTTTT. Its protein product is CASSLDRSGELFF.

This chain connects TRBV20-1 to TRBJ2-1; D gene unclear. V shed 4 bases and J shed 4 bases, with 5 bases lying between them. Germline V gene lookup returns CDR1 DFQATT and CDR2 SNEGSKA (reference sequence). This CDR3 is built from 11 residues. In nucleotides, the CDR3 is TGCAGTGCTACCCGGTACAATGAGCAGTTCTTC. Its translation: CSATRYNEQFF.

The chain joins TRBV2 to TRBJ1-2; maybe TRBD1 (6 bases). V was pared by 8 bases and J by 8 bases, with 12 bases between. The CDR3 contains 11 residues. Germline V lookup: CDR1 SNHLY, CDR2 FYNNEI. DNA of the CDR3: TGTGCCAGCGGGGAGGGGGAAGGCTACACCTTC. Translated, it gives CASGEGEGYTF.

Comments on this clone: The same CDR3 also results from other DNA sequences found in this sample. The genes are TRBV29-1 and TRBJ2-2, with D maybe TRBD2 (6 bases). This CDR3 is built from 16 residues. The germline V gene encodes CDR1 SQVTM and CDR2 ANQGSEA. With 2 bases removed from V and 1 base from J, the gap between germline ends came to 14 bases. CDR3 nucleotides: TGCAGCGTTGAAACCAGGCAGGGAGGGAACACCGGGGAGCTGTTTTTT. The encoded protein is CSVETRQGGNTGELFF.

The chain couples TRBV6-1 to TRBJ1-5; no clear D. The CDR3 has 13 residues. V lost 6 bases, J lost 4 bases, and 10 bases lay in between. Germline loops: CDR1 MNHNS, CDR2 SASEGT. CDR3 residues: CASRGFQNQPQHF. In DNA form, the CDR3 reads TGTGCCAGCAGGGGGTTCCAGAATCAGCCCCAGCATTTT.

The rearrangement uses TRBV19 and TRBJ2-1; 10 bases align to TRBD2. The germline V gene encodes CDR1 LNHDA and CDR2 SQIVND (reference sequence). CDR3 length equals 16 residues. V trimming: 5 bases; J trimming: 6 bases; junction bases outside the gene matches: 10. CDR3 amino acids: CASSPGPGLAFNEQFF. CDR3 nucleotides: TGTGCCAGTAGTCCTGGACCGGGACTAGCGTTCAATGAGCAGTTCTTC.

The chain carries TRBV5-1 and TRBJ2-7, with D unclear. Germline lookup yields CDR1 SGHRS and CDR2 YFSETQ. Trimming removed 5 bases from V and 2 bases from J, with 17 bases in between. This CDR3 is 15 amino acids long. CDR3 loop: CASRVDSPITYEQYF. CDR3 DNA sequence: TGCGCCAGCAGAGTAGATTCACCTATAACCTACGAGCAGTACTTC.

The chain recombines TRBV5-4 with TRBJ2-7; D tentatively fits TRBD1 or TRBD2 (6 bases each). CDR3 length equals 17 residues. Trimming removed 4 bases from V and 4 bases from J, with 24 bases in between. CDR1 is SGHNT and CDR2 is YYREEE in the germline V gene (reference sequence). The CDR3 sequence is CASSQRMGGRGEYEQYF. CDR3 coding DNA: TGTGCCAGCAGCCAACGGATGGGGGGCCGAGGAGAGTACGAGCAGTACTTC.

The chain employs TRBV10-3 and TRBJ2-7, with TRBD1 identical over 10 bases. CDR1 is ENHRY, CDR2 SYGVKD, per germline. The CDR3 covers 15 residues. The V and J ends lost 6 bases and 2 bases, in that order; junction bases with no gene match: 7. As DNA, the CDR3 is TGTGCCATCAGACCCGGGACAGGGGCCACCTACGAGCAGTACTTC. Translating it yields CAIRPGTGATYEQYF.